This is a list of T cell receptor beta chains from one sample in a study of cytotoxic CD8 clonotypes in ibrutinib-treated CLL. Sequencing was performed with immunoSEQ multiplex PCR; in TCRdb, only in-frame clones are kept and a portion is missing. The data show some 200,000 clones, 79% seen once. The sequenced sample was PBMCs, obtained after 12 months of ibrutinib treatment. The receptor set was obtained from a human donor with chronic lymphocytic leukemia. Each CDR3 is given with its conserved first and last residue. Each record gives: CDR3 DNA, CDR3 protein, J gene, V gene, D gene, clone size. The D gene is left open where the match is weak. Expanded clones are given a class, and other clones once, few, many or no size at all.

CDR3 DNA: TGCAGCGTTGCGAAGACTAGCGGGGTAACAGATACGCAGTATTTT; CDR3 protein: CSVAKTSGVTDTQYF; J gene: TRBJ2-3; V gene: TRBV29-1; D gene: TRBD2; clone size: NA
CDR3 DNA: TGTGCCAGCAGCTTTAACCAAGAGACCCAGTACTTC; CDR3 protein: CASSFNQETQYF; J gene: TRBJ2-5; V gene: TRBV7-9; D gene: NA; clone size: NA
CDR3 DNA: TGCGCCAGCAGTCCCCACGGGGCCGGGACGCAGTTCTTC; CDR3 protein: CASSPHGAGTQFF; J gene: TRBJ2-1; V gene: TRBV4-1; D gene: NA; clone size: NA
CDR3 DNA: TGTGCCAGCTCACCTAAGTTGCTGGATACGCAGTATTTT; CDR3 protein: CASSPKLLDTQYF; J gene: TRBJ2-3; V gene: TRBV18; D gene: NA; clone size: NA
CDR3 DNA: TGTGCCAGCAGCCTAACCGAGGGGGCCGCCTACGAGCAGTACTTC; CDR3 protein: CASSLTEGAAYEQYF; J gene: TRBJ2-7; V gene: TRBV9; D gene: TRBD1; clone size: NA
CDR3 DNA: TGTGCCAGCTCACCTAGGGGAGACGAGCAGTACTTC; CDR3 protein: CASSPRGDEQYF; J gene: TRBJ2-7; V gene: TRBV18; D gene: NA; clone size: NA
CDR3 DNA: TGTGCCAGCAGCTTAGTCGGGGGGGCCAGCACAGATACGCAGTATTTT; CDR3 protein: CASSLVGGASTDTQYF; J gene: TRBJ2-3; V gene: TRBV7-8; D gene: TRBD2; clone size: NA
CDR3 DNA: TGCCCTGACAGGGACAATGAGCAGTTCTTC; CDR3 protein: CPDRDNEQFF; J gene: TRBJ2-1; V gene: TRBV29-1; D gene: TRBD1; clone size: NA
CDR3 DNA: TGTGCCAGCAGATATAGGGACTATGGCTACACCTTC; CDR3 protein: CASRYRDYGYTF; J gene: TRBJ1-2; V gene: TRBV2; D gene: NA; clone size: NA
CDR3 DNA: TGTGCCAGCAGTGCCTTAAAGCAGTACTTC; CDR3 protein: CASSALKQYF; J gene: TRBJ2-7; V gene: TRBV28; D gene: NA; clone size: NA
CDR3 DNA: TGTGCCAGCAGTTTAGGGACAGGGGGCTTCAACGAGCAGTACTTC; CDR3 protein: CASSLGTGGFNEQYF; J gene: TRBJ2-7; V gene: TRBV27; D gene: TRBD1; clone size: NA
CDR3 DNA: TGTGCCAGCAGGCTCAATTACGAGCAGTACTTC; CDR3 protein: CASRLNYEQYF; J gene: TRBJ2-7; V gene: TRBV28; D gene: NA; clone size: once
CDR3 DNA: TGTGCCAGCAGCCAAAACCTTAGGACAGAATCATCCTACGAGCAGTACTTC; CDR3 protein: CASSQNLRTESSYEQYF; J gene: TRBJ2-7; V gene: TRBV4-2; D gene: NA; clone size: NA
CDR3 DNA: TGTGCCAGCAGCCTGGGACAGGGGGCCGGCACTGAAGCTTTCTTT; CDR3 protein: CASSLGQGAGTEAFF; J gene: TRBJ1-1; V gene: TRBV6-5; D gene: TRBD1; clone size: NA
CDR3 DNA: TGTGCCAGCAGTTATTTAGGGACTGAAGCTTTCTTT; CDR3 protein: CASSYLGTEAFF; J gene: TRBJ1-1; V gene: TRBV6-5; D gene: NA; clone size: once
CDR3 DNA: TGCGCCAGCAGTGCCGGGACTAGCGGGAGGGTTGAGACCCAGTACTTC; CDR3 protein: CASSAGTSGRVETQYF; J gene: TRBJ2-5; V gene: TRBV5-1; D gene: TRBD2; clone size: NA
CDR3 DNA: TGTGCCATTGGCAGGGGGTATAGCGGGAGTAGCTACGAGCAGTACTTC; CDR3 protein: CAIGRGYSGSSYEQYF; J gene: TRBJ2-7; V gene: TRBV28; D gene: TRBD2; clone size: NA
CDR3 DNA: TGTGCCAGCAGCTTGGACTGGAGAAGCACAGATACGCAGTATTTT; CDR3 protein: CASSLDWRSTDTQYF; J gene: TRBJ2-3; V gene: TRBV11-3; D gene: NA; clone size: NA
CDR3 DNA: TGTGCCAGCAGTTTAGTCGGGGAAGAGACCCAGTACTTC; CDR3 protein: CASSLVGEETQYF; J gene: TRBJ2-5; V gene: TRBV27; D gene: NA; clone size: NA
CDR3 DNA: TGTGCCAGCGGAGCGTGGGAGACAACCTACGAGCAGTACTTC; CDR3 protein: CASGAWETTYEQYF; J gene: TRBJ2-7; V gene: TRBV2; D gene: NA; clone size: NA
CDR3 DNA: TGTGCCAGCAGCCTTAATAGCGGGAGCCAAGAGACCCAGTACTTC; CDR3 protein: CASSLNSGSQETQYF; J gene: TRBJ2-5; V gene: TRBV4-2; D gene: TRBD2; clone size: NA
CDR3 DNA: TGTGCCAGCAGCTCTAAGGAGGGTAGGGGAGCGATGAACACTGAAGCTTTCTTT; CDR3 protein: CASSSKEGRGAMNTEAFF; J gene: TRBJ1-1; V gene: TRBV21-1; D gene: NA; clone size: NA
CDR3 DNA: TGTGCCAGCCGGTTAGCGGCTGGAGGCGGGGAGCTGTTTTTT; CDR3 protein: CASRLAAGGGELFF; J gene: TRBJ2-2; V gene: TRBV28; D gene: NA; clone size: NA
CDR3 DNA: TGTGCCATCAGTGAGTGGGCAGGACCCGGGCAGTACTTC; CDR3 protein: CAISEWAGPGQYF; J gene: TRBJ2-7; V gene: TRBV10-3; D gene: NA; clone size: NA
CDR3 DNA: TGTGCCAGCAGCTTCTTAGGACAGGTCTACGAGCAGTACTTC; CDR3 protein: CASSFLGQVYEQYF; J gene: TRBJ2-7; V gene: TRBV5-5; D gene: TRBD1; clone size: NA
CDR3 DNA: TGTGCCAGCAGTGACAGGACACGCACAGATACGCAGTATTTT; CDR3 protein: CASSDRTRTDTQYF; J gene: TRBJ2-3; V gene: TRBV6-1; D gene: NA; clone size: NA
CDR3 DNA: TGTGCCTGGACCCTCCTAGGGGAAAAACTGTTTTTT; CDR3 protein: CAWTLLGEKLFF; J gene: TRBJ1-4; V gene: TRBV30; D gene: NA; clone size: NA
CDR3 DNA: TGTGCCAGCAGACGACTAGCTTCAGATACGCAGTATTTT; CDR3 protein: CASRRLASDTQYF; J gene: TRBJ2-3; V gene: TRBV6-5; D gene: TRBD2; clone size: few
CDR3 DNA: TGTGCCAGCAGCCAAACGGCGAGCACAGATACGCAGTATTTT; CDR3 protein: CASSQTASTDTQYF; J gene: TRBJ2-3; V gene: TRBV11-3; D gene: NA; clone size: NA
CDR3 DNA: TGTGCCAACCCCGGGGCAGCCATTAACACCGGGGAGCTGTTTTTT; CDR3 protein: CANPGAAINTGELFF; J gene: TRBJ2-2; V gene: TRBV7-9; D gene: NA; clone size: NA
CDR3 DNA: TGTGCCAGCGGCGAATCCCCTGGGGGGGGGCTCTACGAGCAGTACTTC; CDR3 protein: CASGESPGGGLYEQYF; J gene: TRBJ2-7; V gene: TRBV25-1; D gene: NA; clone size: NA
CDR3 DNA: TGCGCCAGCAGCTTGGATAGCGGGGGGTACAATGAGCAGTTCTTC; CDR3 protein: CASSLDSGGYNEQFF; J gene: TRBJ2-1; V gene: TRBV5-1; D gene: TRBD2; clone size: NA
CDR3 DNA: TGCGCCAGCAGCTTGGACAGATATTCTTACGAGCAGTACTTC; CDR3 protein: CASSLDRYSYEQYF; J gene: TRBJ2-7; V gene: TRBV5-1; D gene: NA; clone size: NA
CDR3 DNA: TGTGCCAGCAGACCTTACGGCAGCGGGATTAACACCGGGGAGCTGTTTTTT; CDR3 protein: CASRPYGSGINTGELFF; J gene: TRBJ2-2; V gene: TRBV7-9; D gene: TRBD2; clone size: once
CDR3 DNA: TGTGCCAGCCTAGCAGGGGGCGTAGAGACCCAGTACTTC; CDR3 protein: CASLAGGVETQYF; J gene: TRBJ2-5; V gene: TRBV28; D gene: TRBD1; clone size: NA
CDR3 DNA: TGTGCCAGCAGACCCGGGACAGGGAGGAAACTGTTTTTT; CDR3 protein: CASRPGTGRKLFF; J gene: TRBJ1-4; V gene: TRBV28; D gene: TRBD1; clone size: NA
CDR3 DNA: TGTGCCAGCAGCTTGACACTGGCATCTAGCACAGATACGCAGTATTTT; CDR3 protein: CASSLTLASSTDTQYF; J gene: TRBJ2-3; V gene: TRBV5-4; D gene: NA; clone size: NA
CDR3 DNA: TGTGCCAGCAGTGAAAATCCAAAGGGGTTGACCCAGTACTTC; CDR3 protein: CASSENPKGLTQYF; J gene: TRBJ2-5; V gene: TRBV2; D gene: NA; clone size: NA
CDR3 DNA: TGTGCCATCAGTAACAGGGACTGGTTGTACGGCTACACCTTC; CDR3 protein: CAISNRDWLYGYTF; J gene: TRBJ1-2; V gene: TRBV10-3; D gene: NA; clone size: few
CDR3 DNA: TGTGCCAGCCACGTCCCGGGACAGGGGGCGCCGATATACGAGCAGTACTTC; CDR3 protein: CASHVPGQGAPIYEQYF; J gene: TRBJ2-7; V gene: TRBV2; D gene: TRBD1; clone size: NA
CDR3 DNA: TGTGCCAGCAGCCTCGGACAGGGCGAGAACATTCAGTACTTC; CDR3 protein: CASSLGQGENIQYF; J gene: TRBJ2-4; V gene: TRBV11-2; D gene: TRBD1; clone size: NA
CDR3 DNA: TGTGCCAGCAGCCAGACTTTGAGCGACGGATCCTACGAGCAGTACTTC; CDR3 protein: CASSQTLSDGSYEQYF; J gene: TRBJ2-7; V gene: TRBV4-2; D gene: NA; clone size: NA